Listed below are T cell receptor beta chains from one sample, sequenced in a study of shared clonotypes between healthy human individuals. Sequencing used immunoSEQ multiplex PCR; TCRdb keeps in-frame clones, though not all of them. The repertoire holds a few hundred thousand clones, with about 74% as singletons. The sequencing input was memory CD4+ T cells sorted from blood. These receptor sequences come from a man aged 25-40 years in good health. CDR3s include the opening cysteine and the closing phenylalanine or tryptophan. D genes are given only for firm matches. A row's size may be missing; if present it is once, few, many or a size class.

TRBV10-3	TRBJ1-6	-	-	TGTGCCATCAGAACGAAGGGTAATTCACCCCTCCACTTT	CAIRTKGNSPLHF
TRBV28	TRBJ1-5	many	-	TGTGCCAGCAGCTTTGGCGGCAATCAGCCCCAGCATTTT	CASSFGGNQPQHF
TRBV7-2	TRBJ2-3	-	TRBD1	TGTGCCAGCAGCCAGAACAGGGGGCAAGATACGCAGTATTTT	CASSQNRGQDTQYF
TRBV28	TRBJ1-1	once	TRBD1	TGTGCCAGCAGTTCAACCTGGACAGGGGAGGGAGAAGCTTTCTTT	CASSSTWTGEGEAFF
TRBV18	TRBJ2-6	few	TRBD1	TGTGCCAGCTCCCTCGGACAGGGGAACGGTGGGGCCAACGTCCTGACTTTC	CASSLGQGNGGANVLTF
TRBV11-2	TRBJ2-5	-	TRBD1	TGTGCCAGCAGCTTAGGACAGGGGATGGCAGAGACCCAGTACTTC	CASSLGQGMAETQYF
TRBV4-1	TRBJ2-6	few	TRBD1	TGCGCCAGCAGCCAGGAGAGGACAGGGGCCTTCTCTGGGGCCAACGTCCTGACTTTC	CASSQERTGAFSGANVLTF
TRBV5-1	TRBJ2-1	-	TRBD2	TGCGCCAGCAGATCCCCAGGACTAGCGGGAGGCAATGAGCAGTTCTTC	CASRSPGLAGGNEQFF
TRBV6-1	TRBJ2-1	-	-	TGTGCCAGCAGTGACCCCTCCACGAGCATGCAGTTCTTC	CASSDPSTSMQFF
TRBV7-2	TRBJ1-4	-	-	TGTGCCAGCAGCCTCTACATCGGGACCGGGAGCGAAAAACTGTTTTTT	CASSLYIGTGSEKLFF
TRBV29-1	TRBJ2-6	-	TRBD1	TGCAGCGTTGTTGGACAGGGCGCTCCTGGGGCCAACGTCCTGACTTTC	CSVVGQGAPGANVLTF